One sample yielded the 29 T cell receptor beta chains listed below, sequenced in a study of control samples from healthy donors and cancer patients. Clones were read by immunoSEQ multiplex PCR, and TCRdb kept only the in-frame ones, dropping some. The data contain roughly 130,000 clones, nearly 90% of them singletons. The sample was blood. The receptors shown here come from a man aged 45-65 years in good health.

This clone was found once. J is TRBJ1-1 and V is TRBV19; no definite D call. CDR3 length: 15 residues. Germline V gives CDR1 LNHDA, CDR2 SQIVND (reference sequence). V was shortened by 7 bases and J by 0 bases, with 15 bases between the two germline ends. The DNA for the CDR3 is TGTGCCAGTATGTTTAGTCGGCAAATGAACACTGAAGCTTTCTTT. Translating it yields CASMFSRQMNTEAFF. Together with reference TRBV19 and TRBJ1-1, the CDR3 gives the full variable domain: DGGITQSPKYLFRKEGQNVTLSCEQNLNHDAMYWYRQDPGQGLRLIYYSQIVNDFQKGDIAEGYSVSREKKESFPLTVTSAQKNPTAFYLCASMFSRQMNTEAFFGQGTRLTVV.

The gene calls are TRBV19 and TRBJ2-7, with 7 bases lining up with TRBD1. CDR3 length equals 15 residues. The germline gives CDR1 LNHDA, CDR2 SQIVND (reference sequence). Trimming took 6 bases from V and 4 from J; bases not matched to a gene: 12. The chain's CDR3 is CASSILPGTVYEQYF. In DNA form, the CDR3 reads TGTGCCAGTAGCATATTACCCGGGACAGTGTACGAGCAGTACTTC.

The CDR3 DNA reads TGTGCCAGCAGTTACTCAGCAGGGAACTATGGCTACACCTTC. Translated: CASSYSAGNYGYTF. The chain combines TRBV6-5 with TRBJ1-2, with D maybe TRBD1 (5 bases). With 0 bases removed from V and 2 bases from J, the gap between germline ends came to 7 bases. The CDR3 is made up of 14 amino acids. Germline V gene lookup returns CDR1 MNHEY and CDR2 SVGAGI.

This clone was counted a single time. The chain links TRBV5-4 to TRBJ2-5, with D perhaps assigned TRBD1 or TRBD2 (5 bases each). Per germline, CDR1 SGHNT and CDR2 YYREEE (reference sequence). Between the trimmed V and J ends, which lost 4 bases and 4 bases, there was a span of 17 bases. The CDR3 extends over 15 amino acids. The DNA for the CDR3 is TGTGCCAGCAGCAAGGACCAGGGCCGGGGAGAGACCCAGTACTTC. It is translated as CASSKDQGRGETQYF.

The chain carries TRBV6-1 and TRBJ1-6, with D possibly TRBD1 on 5 matching bases. The CDR3 has 19 amino acids. Germline CDR1 and CDR2: MNHNS and SASEGT. Trimming removed 3 bases at V and 8 bases at J, with 26 bases between. In nucleotides, the CDR3 is TGTGCCAGCAGTGATCCAGGGACGCCCACGCCGTTCCTGGATTCACCCCTCCACTTT. It codes for CASSDPGTPTPFLDSPLHF.

The count of this clone is one. The chain employs TRBV30 and TRBJ2-2; the match to TRBD2 covers 11 bases. The CDR3 length is 16 residues. V lost 8 bases to trimming and J lost 5 bases; unmatched junction nucleotides: 13. Looked up from germline, CDR1 is GTSNPN and CDR2 is SVGIG (reference sequence). In nucleotides, the CDR3 is TGTGCCCGAGGTAGCGGGGGGGCCTATTATACCGGGGAGCTGTTTTTT. This codes for CARGSGGAYYTGELFF.

The chain couples TRBV30 to TRBJ2-5, with 11 bases fitting TRBD2. J was trimmed by 1 base and V by 8 bases; bases with no gene match: 6. Per the germline V gene, CDR1 is GTSNPN and CDR2 is SVGIG (reference sequence). The CDR3 has 14 amino acids. The CDR3 reads CALLLAGGQETQYF. For the CDR3, the DNA is TGTGCCCTCCTCCTAGCGGGGGGCCAAGAGACCCAGTACTTC.

This clone has a single count. The rearrangement links TRBV13 to TRBJ1-2, with D unclear. Germline values: CDR1 PRHDT, CDR2 FYEKMQ (reference sequence). Trimming removed 1 base from V and 5 bases from J, with 23 bases in between. This CDR3 comprises 18 residues. The CDR3 sequence is CASSLDYVSWGEWYGYTF. The CDR3 nucleotides read TGTGCCAGCAGCTTAGATTACGTCTCGTGGGGAGAATGGTATGGCTACACCTTC.

The chain has TRBV24-1 and TRBJ1-5; D remains unclear. Germline V gene sequence: CDR1 KGHDR, CDR2 SFDVKD. The CDR3 spans 14 residues. V was pared by 9 bases and J by 0 bases, with 11 bases between. The CDR3 coding sequence is TGTGCCACCGGGATAGGAACTAGCAATCAGCCCCAGCATTTT. It is translated as CATGIGTSNQPQHF.

The genes are TRBV7-6 and TRBJ2-4; possible D gene TRBD1, 7 bases. CDR3 size: 15 residues. Trimming removed 2 bases at V and 7 bases at J, with 15 bases between. CDR1 SGHVS and CDR2 FNYEAQ come from the germline V gene. CDR3 residues: CASSLSGGTGNIQYF. The CDR3 DNA follows: TGTGCCAGCAGCTTATCAGGGGGGACGGGGAACATTCAGTACTTC.

V gene TRBV12-5 combines with J gene TRBJ2-7; possibly TRBD1 for D (5 bases). CDR1 is LGHNT, CDR2 FRNRAP, per germline. CDR3 length: 15 amino acids. Trimming stripped 1 base from V and 6 bases from J, with 16 bases between. CDR3: CASGLDGPGLPEQYF. The CDR3 DNA reads TGTGCTAGTGGTTTGGACGGGCCAGGGCTCCCCGAGCAGTACTTC.

The chain couples TRBV11-2 to TRBJ2-5; the match to TRBD1 covers 10 bases. The CDR3 has 16 amino acids. The germline V gene has CDR1 SGHAT and CDR2 FQNNGV. With V trimmed by 8 bases and J by 5 bases, 14 bases remained unmatched. Here the CDR3 reads CASPSDRGFFDETQYF. CDR3 in DNA: TGTGCCAGCCCGTCGGACAGGGGGTTTTTTGATGAGACCCAGTACTTC.

This chain links TRBV23-1 with TRBJ2-2; tentatively, D is TRBD2 (6 bases). TRBV23-1 is placed among ORFs of uncertain function. This CDR3 has 16 amino acids. The V end lost 4 bases, the J end lost 2 bases, and 14 bases lay between the germline ends. The CDR3 DNA reads TGCGCCAGCAGTCTAAGTTGGGGAGGAAACACCGGGGAGCTGTTTTTT. Its translation is CASSLSWGGNTGELFF.

The V and J genes are TRBV29-1 and TRBJ2-7, with D perhaps matching TRBD1 (7 bases). CDR3 size: 15 residues. Germline lookup yields CDR1 SQVTM and CDR2 ANQGSEA. The ends were cut back, 5 bases at V and 3 bases at J, with 20 bases in the middle. CDR3 nucleotide sequence: TGCAGCGTTTTAAAGTTACAGGGGACTGTCTACGAGCAGTACTTC. Its translation is CSVLKLQGTVYEQYF.

The table lists this clone with a count of one. The rearrangement uses TRBV9 and TRBJ2-7; D not certain. CDR1 SGDLS and CDR2 YYNGEE come from the germline V gene. The CDR3 is 13 residues long. Trimming removed 0 bases at V and 6 bases at J, with 10 bases between. The DNA for the CDR3 is TGTGCCAGCAGCGTAGAGGTGGATCGCGAGCAGTACTTC. This encodes CASSVEVDREQYF.

The chain couples TRBV28 to TRBJ1-5; 9 bases are shared with TRBD1. Trimming at V came to 6 bases and at J to 4 bases, leaving 7 bases not matched to a gene. There are 15 residues in the CDR3. Germline values: CDR1 MDHEN, CDR2 SYDVKM. The CDR3 loop is CASSLDRGGNQPQHF. Written as DNA, the CDR3 is TGTGCCAGCAGCCTGGACAGGGGCGGTAATCAGCCCCAGCATTTT.

The rearrangement links TRBV6-1 to TRBJ2-1; 9 bases line up with TRBD2. This CDR3 contains 17 residues. CDR1 and CDR2 (germline): MNHNS, SASEGT. Trimming removed 3 bases from V and 4 bases from J; junction bases left unmatched: 10. The CDR3 spells CASSDLWGTSPYNEQFF. For the CDR3, the DNA is TGTGCCAGCAGTGACCTCTGGGGGACTAGCCCATACAATGAGCAGTTCTTC.

The V call is TRBV29-1, the J call TRBJ2-1; possible D gene TRBD1, 5 bases. The CDR3 has 11 amino acids. V was clipped by 6 bases and J by 6 bases, with 9 bases between them. Germline V gene lookup returns CDR1 SQVTM and CDR2 ANQGSEA. DNA for the CDR3: TGCAGCGTGAGACAGCCCAATGAGCAGTTCTTC. Residues: CSVRQPNEQFF.

A word on this clone: This sample includes further DNA sequences coding for the same CDR3. The chain uses TRBV5-4 and TRBJ2-1; D not certain. This CDR3 is 12 amino acids long. Per the germline V gene, CDR1 is SGHNT and CDR2 is YYREEE (reference sequence). The V end was cut by 2 bases, the J end by 5 bases, with 5 bases between. The CDR3 protein is CASSLLNNEQFF. Written as DNA, the CDR3 is TGTGCCAGCAGCTTATTAAACAATGAGCAGTTCTTC.

This chain links TRBV3-1 (or the pseudogene TRBV3-2) with TRBJ1-2; unclear D gene. The ends were cut back, 1 base at V and 4 bases at J, with 19 bases in the middle. Germline V gene lookup returns CDR1 LGHDT and CDR2 YNNKEL (reference sequence). The CDR3 runs to 17 residues. CDR3 DNA: TGTGCCAGCAGCCAAGGAGGGAACTCGGGCTTAGTCTATGGCTACACCTTC. Residues: CASSQGGNSGLVYGYTF.

The V call is TRBV15, the J call TRBJ2-5; D gene ambiguous. V lost 0 bases and J 4 bases, leaving 9 bases between the germline ends. The CDR3 runs 14 residues. The germline gives CDR1 LNHNV, CDR2 YYDKDF (reference sequence). CDR3 nucleotides: TGTGCCACCAGCAGAGATTGGGCCCGAGAGACCCAGTACTTC. Residues: CATSRDWARETQYF.

This clone was detected once. The rearrangement joins TRBV19 to TRBJ2-7; 8 bases map to TRBD1. Germline loops: CDR1 LNHDA, CDR2 SQIVND (reference sequence). Trimming cost V 3 bases and J 3 bases; bases outside gene matches: 7. This CDR3 has 15 residues. The CDR3 bases are TGTGCCAGTAGTATCACAGGACAGGGATTCTACGAGCAGTACTTC. Translating it yields CASSITGQGFYEQYF.

The chain employs TRBV27 and TRBJ2-7; D not resolved. The germline CDR1 and CDR2 sequences are MNHEY and SMNVEV (reference sequence). This CDR3 is 16 amino acids long. V lost 3 bases and J 4 bases, leaving 19 bases between the germline ends. The CDR3 region has the DNA TGTGCCAGCAGTTTTATCGTCTCCTCCAATTCTTACGAGCAGTACTTC. Amino acid sequence: CASSFIVSSNSYEQYF.

This chain joins TRBV9 and TRBJ1-1, with TRBD1 matching 10 bases. In germline, CDR1 is SGDLS, CDR2 YYNGEE. V was clipped by 3 bases and J by 5 bases; unmatched bases: 7. This CDR3 is 15 amino acids long. The CDR3 reads CASSAPGQGRTEAFF. In DNA, the CDR3 is TGTGCCAGCAGCGCCCCGGGACAGGGGAGGACTGAAGCTTTCTTT.

The chain links TRBV30 to TRBJ1-1; D might be TRBD1 (6 bases). The CDR3 runs 13 residues. With 1 base removed from V and 1 base from J, the gap between germline ends came to 7 bases. Germline V gene data show CDR1 as GTSNPN and CDR2 as SVGIG (reference sequence). CDR3 in DNA: TGTGCCTGGAGTGGGACAGCGAACACTGAAGCTTTCTTT. It codes for CAWSGTANTEAFF.

This chain joins TRBV12-3 or TRBV12-4 and TRBJ1-5; no reliable D call. The CDR3 contains 13 residues. Trimming took 5 bases from V and 15 from J, leaving 20 bases between them. CDR3 residues: CASSPVGIHLPHF. The DNA of the CDR3 is TGTGCCAGCAGTCCCGTGGGGATACATTTACCGCATTTT.

The chain carries TRBV5-1 and TRBJ2-7; D may match TRBD1 or TRBD2 (5 bases each). V lost 0 bases to trimming and J lost 0 bases, with 7 bases between them. The germline V gene has CDR1 SGHRS and CDR2 YFSETQ. There are 14 residues in the CDR3. CDR3 residues: CASSLAGPSYEQYF. Written as DNA, the CDR3 is TGCGCCAGCAGCTTGGCGGGGCCCTCCTACGAGCAGTACTTC.

V is TRBV6-4 and J is TRBJ2-3, with D perhaps TRBD1 or TRBD2 (5 bases each). The CDR3 consists of 12 residues. V lost 11 bases and J lost 2, with 11 bases in between. Germline V gene sequence: CDR1 MRHNA, CDR2 SNTAGT. CDR3 in amino acids: CASRGHTDTQYF. In DNA form, the CDR3 reads TGTGCCTCCCGGGGCCACACAGATACGCAGTATTTT.

This sequence joins TRBV27 and TRBJ2-2; D not resolved. V was clipped by 2 bases and J by 6 bases, with 19 bases between them. This CDR3 has 17 amino acids. Germline assignment: CDR1 MNHEY and CDR2 SMNVEV (reference sequence). The chain's CDR3 is CASSLLPPRRPPGELFF. The CDR3 DNA reads TGTGCCAGCAGTTTACTCCCTCCCCGCAGGCCACCCGGGGAGCTGTTTTTT.